The 9 T cell receptor beta chains presented below share a single source sample, sequenced in a study of response to subunit inactivated influenza vaccine. MiXCR, applied by TCRdb to the RT-PCR reads, yields one record per CDR3 protein. Of around 580,000 distinct CDR3 sequences in the sample, about an eighth were seen once. Here the sequenced sample was PBMCs from blood, taken on the day of vaccination. These receptor sequences come from a man aged 45 to 65 who received an inactivated influenza vaccine.

This clonotype was seen ten or more times. The J gene is TRBJ2-1, the V gene TRBV6-6; D is undetermined. The CDR3 contains 10 residues. V was shortened by 5 bases and J by 6 bases, with 2 bases between the two germline ends. Germline V gives CDR1 MNHNY, CDR2 SVGAGI (reference sequence). CDR3 DNA sequence: TGTGCCAGCAGTCGCAATGAGCAGTTCTTC. It codes for CASSRNEQFF.

J is TRBJ2-3 and V is TRBV15, with 12 bases aligning to TRBD2. The CDR3 has 18 residues. CDR1 and CDR2 (germline): LNHNV, YYDKDF (reference sequence). Unmatched junction bases numbered 9, after V lost 5 bases and J lost 0 bases. CDR3 in amino acids: CATSETSGGPASTDTQYF. DNA of the CDR3: TGTGCCACCAGCGAGACTAGCGGGGGACCAGCTAGCACAGATACGCAGTATTTT.

V is TRBV24-1 and J is TRBJ2-1, with TRBD1 matching over 8 bases. Germline V gene sequence: CDR1 KGHDR, CDR2 SFDVKD. This CDR3 region has 16 residues. The trim removed 0 bases at V and 6 bases at J, leaving 6 bases unmatched. The DNA of the CDR3 is TGTGCCACCAGTGATTTGGGGCAGGGGGCGCGCAATGAGCAGTTCTTC. This gives the protein CATSDLGQGARNEQFF.

J is TRBJ2-5 and V is TRBV20-1; 12 bases map to TRBD2. The CDR3 spans 14 residues. Germline lookup yields CDR1 DFQATT and CDR2 SNEGSKA (reference sequence). The V gene end was trimmed by 5 bases and the J gene end by 5 bases; junction bases not matched to a gene: 6. CDR3 bases: TGCAGTGCTCCTAGCGGGAGGGCCTTGGAGACCCAGTACTTC. Protein product: CSAPSGRALETQYF.

This clonotype was counted only a few times. The V and J genes are TRBV12-3 or TRBV12-4 and TRBJ2-1; 8 nucleotides align to TRBD2. V shed 3 bases, J shed 9 bases, and the junction held 10 bases outside the gene matches. This CDR3 has 15 amino acids. The CDR3 coding sequence is TGTGCCAGCAGTTTGTCGGGGGGGGGATATTCTGAGCAGTTCTTC. Protein: CASSLSGGGYSEQFF.

This sequence joins TRBV9 and TRBJ2-1, with 10 bases lining up with TRBD2. V gave up 5 bases and J gave up 0 bases; unmatched junction bases: 11. Germline CDR1 SGDLS, CDR2 YYNGEE. The CDR3 loop spans 18 amino acids. The CDR3 region is CASRPEAGGFSSYNEQFF. In nucleotides, the CDR3 is TGTGCCAGCAGACCGGAAGCGGGGGGGTTTTCCTCCTACAATGAGCAGTTCTTC.

There are a few counts of this clonotype. The chain couples TRBV3-1 to TRBJ1-4; D might be TRBD1 (6 bases). The CDR3 is made up of 15 amino acids. Looked up from germline, CDR1 is LGHDT and CDR2 is YNNKEL (reference sequence). V was pared by 2 bases and J by 2 bases, with 9 bases between. The CDR3 DNA sequence: TGTGCCAGCAGCCAAAACAGGGTGACTAATGAAAAACTGTTTTTT. Translated: CASSQNRVTNEKLFF. Supplemented by reference TRBV3-1 and TRBJ1-4, the full variable domain reads DTAVSQTPKYLVTQMGNDKSIKCEQNLGHDTMYWYKQDSKKFLKIMFSYNNKELIINETVPNRFSPKSPDKAHLNLHINSLELGDSAVYFCASSQNRVTNEKLFFGSGTQLSVL.

This clonotype was picked up many times. The chain couples TRBV24-1 to TRBJ2-3, with 8 bases fitting TRBD2. This CDR3 region has 13 residues. V shed 6 bases, J shed 5 bases, and the junction held 3 bases outside the gene matches. Germline V lookup: CDR1 KGHDR, CDR2 SFDVKD. The CDR3 loop reads CATSSGGRDTQYF. As DNA, the CDR3 is TGTGCCACCAGTAGCGGGGGCCGAGATACGCAGTATTTT.

J is TRBJ1-2 and V is TRBV11-3; TRBD1 matches at 10 bases. V gave up 6 bases and J gave up 3 bases; unmatched junction bases: 10. Germline V gene lookup returns CDR1 SGHNT and CDR2 YENEEA. The CDR3 covers 16 residues. The CDR3 bases are TGTGCCAGCAGAGTTACTTCCGGGACAGGGGACTATGGCTACACCTTC. Amino acids: CASRVTSGTGDYGYTF.